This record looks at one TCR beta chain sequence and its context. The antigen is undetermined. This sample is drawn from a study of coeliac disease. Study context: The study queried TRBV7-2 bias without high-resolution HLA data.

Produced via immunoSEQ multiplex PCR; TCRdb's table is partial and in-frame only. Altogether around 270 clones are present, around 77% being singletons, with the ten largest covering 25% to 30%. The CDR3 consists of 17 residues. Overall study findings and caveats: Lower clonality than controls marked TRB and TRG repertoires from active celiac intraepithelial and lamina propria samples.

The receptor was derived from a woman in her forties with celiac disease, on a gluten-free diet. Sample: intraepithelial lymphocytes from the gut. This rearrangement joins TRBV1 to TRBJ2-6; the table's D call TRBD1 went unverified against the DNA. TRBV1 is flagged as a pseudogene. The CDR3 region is CTSRVERLCSRANVLTF. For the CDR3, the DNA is TGCACCAGCAGGGTTGAACGTTTGTGCAGTCGGGCCAACGTCCTGACTTTC.